This passage covers 26 T cell receptor beta chains from one sample sequenced in a study of blood T cell repertoires in COVID-19. Assay: immunoSEQ multiplex PCR; the TCRdb copy retains only in-frame clones and omits some. The sample shows 130,000 to 150,000 clones, 70% to 90% of them seen only once. Input material: peripheral blood. All receptors derive from a woman in her sixties or seventies with COVID-19, enrolled during active disease.

The chain recombines TRBV10-3 with TRBJ2-2; 9 bases map to TRBD1. The germline gives CDR1 ENHRY, CDR2 SYGVKD. The CDR3 totals 16 residues. V trimming: 6 bases; J trimming: 3 bases; junction bases outside the gene matches: 8. The CDR3 DNA follows: TGTGCCATCAGAACGGGGAGACAGGGGGACACCGGGGAGCTGTTTTTT. This sequence encodes CAIRTGRQGDTGELFF.

This clone is a singleton in its sample. V gene TRBV4-1 combines with J gene TRBJ2-1, with 12 nucleotides matching TRBD1. CDR1 is MGHRA, CDR2 YSYEKL, per germline. The CDR3 covers 16 residues. V shed 2 bases, J shed 6 bases, and the junction held 5 bases outside the gene matches. The CDR3 reads CASSQPRDRGRNEQFF. As DNA, the CDR3 is TGCGCCAGCAGCCAACCCCGGGACAGGGGGCGCAATGAGCAGTTCTTC.

This sequence joins TRBV10-3 and TRBJ1-1; 7 positions match TRBD1. V lost 0 bases and J lost 4; bases outside the gene matches: 11. This CDR3 comprises 17 residues. Germline CDR1 is ENHRY and CDR2 is SYGVKD. CDR3 DNA sequence: TGTGCCATCAGTGAGTCTCTGAGACAGGGTTCGGGCACTGAAGCTTTCTTT. Its translation: CAISESLRQGSGTEAFF.

The chain carries TRBV27 and TRBJ1-2; D perhaps matches TRBD1 (5 bases). CDR3 length: 13 residues. Trimming pared 5 bases from V and 2 bases from J, leaving 9 bases between. Germline V gene lookup returns CDR1 MNHEY and CDR2 SMNVEV (reference sequence). The CDR3 region has the DNA TGTGCCAGCAGTCCAGGGTCCAACTATGGCTACACCTTC. It specifies CASSPGSNYGYTF.

In DNA form, the CDR3 reads TGTGCCAGCAGCGCCGGGACAGCCAATTCCTACGAGCAGTACTTC. Translated: CASSAGTANSYEQYF. This rearrangement joins TRBV5-4 to TRBJ2-7; 7 bases align to TRBD1. CDR1 is SGHNT, CDR2 YYREEE, per germline (reference sequence). This CDR3 contains 15 residues. J was trimmed by 1 base and V by 4 bases; bases with no gene match: 8.

V gene TRBV5-5 combines with J gene TRBJ1-5; D is unresolved. Germline V CDR1 and CDR2: SGHKS, YYEKEE (reference sequence). There are 13 residues in the CDR3. V lost 1 base and J lost 4, with 6 bases in between. The CDR3 region has the DNA TGTGCCAGCAGCTTGAGAGGGAATCAGCCCCAGCATTTT. Translating it yields CASSLRGNQPQHF.

This clone has just one count. The chain is built from TRBV7-6 and TRBJ2-4; D is possibly TRBD2 (7 bases). V gave up 5 bases and J gave up 1 base, with 18 bases separating them. The CDR3 is made up of 17 amino acids. CDR1 is SGHVS, CDR2 FNYEAQ, per germline. The CDR3 region has the DNA TGTGCCAGCAGCAATCTGGGGGGGCCCCCGGCCAAAAACATTCAGTACTTC. Its translation is CASSNLGGPPAKNIQYF.

The chain has TRBV10-1 and TRBJ2-3, with 10 bases that match TRBD2. V dropped 4 bases and J dropped 6; count of bases not matched to a gene: 7. This CDR3 spans 15 amino acids. The germline CDR1 and CDR2 sequences are WNHNN and SYGVQD (reference sequence). CDR3 region: CASSGAGGLRDTQYF. For the CDR3, the DNA is TGCGCCAGCAGTGGAGCGGGGGGGCTCCGGGATACGCAGTATTTT.

This clone was recorded a few times. The genes are TRBV9 and TRBJ1-4; tentatively, D is TRBD1 (5 bases). V was trimmed by 1 base and J by 6 bases, leaving 13 bases between them. There are 15 residues in the CDR3. Per the germline V gene, CDR1 is SGDLS and CDR2 is YYNGEE. The CDR3 DNA reads TGTGCCAGCAGCGTAAATAAGGGGAAGGATGAAAAACTGTTTTTT. Translating it yields CASSVNKGKDEKLFF. The whole variable domain, filled in from reference TRBV9 and TRBJ1-4, reads DSGVTQTPKHLITATGQRVTLRCSPRSGDLSVYWYQQSLDQGLQFLIQYYNGEERAKGNILERFSAQQFPDLHSELNLSSLELGDSALYFCASSVNKGKDEKLFFGSGTQLSVL.

This chain connects TRBV10-1 to TRBJ1-6; D is perhaps TRBD1 (5 bases). Germline V gives CDR1 WNHNN, CDR2 SYGVQD (reference sequence). This CDR3 comprises 13 residues. V was clipped by 4 bases and J by 9 bases, with 10 bases between them. The CDR3 here is CASSGQGGSPLHF. The CDR3 DNA follows: TGCGCCAGCAGTGGGCAGGGAGGTTCACCCCTCCACTTT.

The chain is built from TRBV18 and TRBJ2-7; 9 bases match TRBD1. The CDR3 is made up of 14 amino acids. Germline V gene lookup returns CDR1 KGHSH and CDR2 LQKENI. V shed 1 base, J shed 11 bases, and the junction held 9 bases outside the gene matches. CDR3 residues: CASSPRDRAGFKYF. The CDR3 region has the DNA TGTGCCAGCTCACCACGGGACAGGGCCGGCTTTAAGTACTTC.

The chain uses TRBV5-1 and TRBJ1-2; 7 nucleotides match TRBD1. The ends lost 4 bases at V and 7 bases at J; junction bases unmatched: 16. The CDR3 contains 16 residues. Germline lookup yields CDR1 SGHRS and CDR2 YFSETQ. DNA for the CDR3: TGCGCCAGCAGCCCGTCTAGCACAGGGGATATTTTTGGCTACACCTTC. Translating gives CASSPSSTGDIFGYTF.

This chain connects TRBV7-2 to TRBJ1-2; D not resolved. The V gene's germline CDR1 is SGHTA and CDR2 FQGNSA. The CDR3 loop spans 15 amino acids. Deletions cut 5 bases from V and 2 bases from J, with 15 bases between. The CDR3 sequence is CASSPTRQLNYGYTF. The CDR3 region has the DNA TGTGCCAGCAGCCCCACTAGGCAGCTAAACTATGGCTACACCTTC. The full variable domain, completed using reference TRBV7-2 and TRBJ1-2, is GAGVSQSPSNKVTEKGKDVELRCDPISGHTALYWYRQSLGQGLEFLIYFQGNSAPDKSGLPSDRFSAERTGGSVSTLTIQRTQQEDSAVYLCASSPTRQLNYGYTFGSGTRLTVV.

V gene TRBV6-5 combines with J gene TRBJ2-7, with 10 bases identical to TRBD1. Germline CDR1 reads MNHEY; CDR2 reads SVGAGI. The CDR3 is made up of 15 amino acids. V gave up 6 bases and J gave up 2 bases; unmatched junction bases: 7. The CDR3 nucleotides read TGTGCCAGCAGCCTAGGGACAGGGGTAACCTACGAGCAGTACTTC. This sequence encodes CASSLGTGVTYEQYF.

This chain joins TRBV6-1 and TRBJ1-2, with D uncertain. The CDR3 consists of 11 residues. The germline gives CDR1 MNHNS, CDR2 SASEGT. Trimming shortened V by 7 bases and J by 4 bases, and 7 bases separated the two germline ends. The CDR3: CASTGVYGYTF. The CDR3 bases are TGTGCCAGCACCGGGGTCTATGGCTACACCTTC.

This chain links TRBV6-5 with TRBJ1-3; D unclear. Germline CDR1 and CDR2: MNHEY and SVGAGI. This CDR3 is 15 amino acids long. Trimming removed 8 bases from V and 0 bases from J, with 14 bases in between. The CDR3, as DNA: TGTGCCAGCGCCTCCCCAGGCTTCTCTGGAAACACCATATATTTT. This sequence encodes CASASPGFSGNTIYF.

The V gene is TRBV9, the J gene TRBJ1-4; a possible D gene is TRBD1 (5 bases). Germline assignment: CDR1 SGDLS and CDR2 YYNGEE. The length of the CDR3 is 14 residues. Trimming removed 4 bases at V and 8 bases at J, with 15 bases between. CDR3 DNA: TGTGCCAGCAGCCTAGGGCACACAGGAGAAAAACTGTTTTTT. It yields the protein CASSLGHTGEKLFF.

The chain joins TRBV7-3 to TRBJ1-1; 8 positions agree with TRBD1. The CDR3 runs to 13 residues. From germline, CDR1 is SGHTA and CDR2 FQGTGA. The V segment lost 5 bases and the J segment 7 bases; nucleotides outside the gene matches: 6. DNA of the CDR3: TGTGCCAGCAGCGCCAGGGGGCAAAATGAAGCTTTCTTT. Translation: CASSARGQNEAFF.

The rearrangement links TRBV19 to TRBJ2-2; TRBD1 might be the D (5 bases). The CDR3 covers 14 residues. CDR1 LNHDA and CDR2 SQIVND come from the germline V gene (reference sequence). Trimming stripped 6 bases from V and 1 base from J, with 9 bases between. The CDR3 spells CASRPQGNTGELFF. The CDR3 bases are TGTGCCAGTAGACCTCAGGGGAACACCGGGGAGCTGTTTTTT. Together with reference TRBV19 and TRBJ2-2, the CDR3 gives the full variable domain: DGGITQSPKYLFRKEGQNVTLSCEQNLNHDAMYWYRQDPGQGLRLIYYSQIVNDFQKGDIAEGYSVSREKKESFPLTVTSAQKNPTAFYLCASRPQGNTGELFFGEGSRLTVL.

J is TRBJ1-2 and V is TRBV6-5; D ambiguous. Germline loops: CDR1 MNHEY, CDR2 SVGAGI. The CDR3 length is 13 residues. With 6 bases removed from V and 0 bases from J, the gap between germline ends came to 8 bases. DNA for the CDR3: TGTGCCAGCAGCCTAGTGACTAACTATGGCTACACCTTC. It is translated as CASSLVTNYGYTF.

This rearrangement joins TRBV5-1 to TRBJ2-2; 9 positions match TRBD1. There are 15 residues in the CDR3. V shed 0 bases, J shed 9 bases, and the junction held 6 bases outside the gene matches. Germline V gene sequence: CDR1 SGHRS, CDR2 YFSETQ. CDR3 loop: CASSLAGTGYRELFF. The CDR3 DNA reads as TGCGCCAGCAGCTTGGCCGGGACAGGGTACCGGGAGCTGTTTTTT. Variable domain in full (rest from reference TRBV5-1 and TRBJ2-2): KAGVTQTPRYLIKTRGQQVTLSCSPISGHRSVSWYQQTPGQGLQFLFEYFSETQRNKGNFPGRFSGRQFSNSRSEMNVSTLELGDSALYLCASSLAGTGYRELFFGEGSRLTVL.

The chain joins TRBV11-2 to TRBJ2-5; 7 nucleotides align to TRBD1. Germline CDR1 reads SGHAT; CDR2 reads FQNNGV. Trimming removed 8 bases from V and 5 bases from J; junction bases left unmatched: 8. The CDR3 has 13 amino acids. As DNA, the CDR3 is TGTGCCAGCGGGCGACAGGGCTTGGAGACCCAGTACTTC. It encodes CASGRQGLETQYF.

This sequence joins TRBV29-1 and TRBJ1-2; D gene unclear. The germline V and J ends were trimmed by 1 base and 5 bases, with 5 bases remaining between them. Germline loops: CDR1 SQVTM, CDR2 ANQGSEA. This CDR3 has 11 amino acids. In DNA, the CDR3 is TGCAGCGTTGAAGTCGGGTATGGCTACACCTTC. Translation gives CSVEVGYGYTF. The full variable domain, with the rest looked up from reference TRBV29-1 and TRBJ1-2, is SAVISQKPSRDICQRGTSLTIQCQVDSQVTMMFWYRQQPGQSLTLIATANQGSEATYESGFVIDKFPISRPNLTFSTLTVSNMSPEDSSIYLCSVEVGYGYTFGSGTRLTVV.

This rearrangement joins TRBV5-1 to TRBJ2-7, with 10 positions matching TRBD2. The V and J ends lost 1 base and 1 base, in that order; junction bases with no gene match: 5. The V gene's germline CDR1 is SGHRS and CDR2 YFSETQ. The CDR3 has 16 amino acids. CDR3 region: CASSLTGSGGSYEQYF. The CDR3, as DNA: TGCGCCAGCAGCTTGACTGGTAGCGGGGGGTCCTACGAGCAGTACTTC.

The gene calls are TRBV19 and TRBJ2-7, with TRBD2 as a possible D gene (5 bases). Germline V CDR1 and CDR2: LNHDA, SQIVND (reference sequence). Trimming took off 3 bases at V and 3 bases at J, with 12 bases between the two ends. The CDR3 contains 14 residues. The DNA of the CDR3 is TGTGCCAGTAGTATTGGTCCTCGGGACTACGAGCAGTACTTC. It codes for CASSIGPRDYEQYF.

This clone has ten or more counts. The chain is built from TRBV5-6 and TRBJ2-2, with D uncertain. The ends were cut back, 4 bases at V and 4 bases at J, with 5 bases in the middle. The germline V gene encodes CDR1 SGHDT and CDR2 YYEEEE. The CDR3 is made up of 12 amino acids. In nucleotides, the CDR3 is TGTGCCAGCAGCATTATCACCGGGGAGCTGTTTTTT. It specifies CASSIITGELFF.